These 15 T cell receptor beta chains originate from one sample sequenced in a study of PD-1 blockade in classical Hodgkin lymphoma. TCRdb keeps only in-frame clones here, not all; method: immunoSEQ multiplex PCR. The sample lists 47,000 or so clones, about three quarters occurring once. All patients experienced relapse after autologous stem cell transplantation, and brentuximab vedotin exposure was variable. The sequenced sample was peripheral blood mononuclear cells (PBMCs), obtained at baseline. The receptors were sampled from a human donor with classical Hodgkin lymphoma.

The chain links TRBV28 to TRBJ1-5; D remains ambiguous. Germline-derived CDR1 and CDR2 are MDHEN and SYDVKM. The CDR3 has 13 amino acids. Between the trimmed V and J ends, which lost 4 bases and 2 bases, there was a span of 6 bases. In nucleotides, the CDR3 is TGTGCCAGCAGTTATTGGCGCAATCAGCCCCAGCATTTT. Protein product: CASSYWRNQPQHF.

The rearrangement links TRBV4-1 to TRBJ2-1; D is uncertain. CDR3 length equals 14 residues. CDR1 is MGHRA, CDR2 YSYEKL, per germline. Between the trimmed V and J ends, which lost 1 base and 5 bases, there was a span of 9 bases. The chain's CDR3 is CASSQGPEDNEQFF. The CDR3 DNA is TGCGCCAGCAGCCAAGGACCGGAAGACAATGAGCAGTTCTTC.

J is TRBJ2-3 and V is TRBV7-2; D gene ambiguous. CDR1 SGHTA and CDR2 FQGNSA come from the germline V gene. Trimming removed 1 base at V and 0 bases at J, with 5 bases between. This CDR3 has 14 residues. CDR3 DNA: TGTGCCAGCAGCTTAGTGGCGAGCACAGATACGCAGTATTTT. Its protein product is CASSLVASTDTQYF.

A few counts support this clone. The CDR3 nucleotides read TGTGCCAGCAGTTTATCGATTTTGGATGAAAAACTGTTTTTT. Residues: CASSLSILDEKLFF. The chain is built from TRBV27 and TRBJ1-4, with D unresolved. V lost 0 bases and J lost 6, with 8 bases in between. The CDR3 is made up of 14 amino acids. Germline V CDR1 and CDR2: MNHEY, SMNVEV (reference sequence).

This chain uses TRBV15 with TRBJ2-2; possible D gene TRBD2, 6 bases. With 6 bases removed from V and 2 bases from J, the gap between germline ends came to 16 bases. Per the germline V gene, CDR1 is LNHNV and CDR2 is YYDKDF (reference sequence). The CDR3 extends over 16 amino acids. Here the CDR3 DNA reads TGTGCCACCAGAAGGATCGCCGGGACTAACACCGGGGAGCTGTTTTTT. Encoded protein: CATRRIAGTNTGELFF.

The CDR3 DNA is TGTGCCAGCAGCGAGCAGGGGGCCGGGGAAACTGAAGCTTTCTTT. This sequence encodes CASSEQGAGETEAFF. The chain couples TRBV6-5 to TRBJ1-1, with 8 bases lining up with TRBD1. Germline CDR1 reads MNHEY; CDR2 reads SVGAGI. The CDR3 has 15 residues. The V segment lost 6 bases and the J segment 5 bases; nucleotides outside the gene matches: 11.

This chain links TRBV29-1 with TRBJ2-5; 7 bases align to TRBD1. With 7 bases clipped from V and 7 bases from J, the junction kept 15 bases outside the gene matches. This CDR3 comprises 14 residues. Germline V lookup: CDR1 SQVTM, CDR2 ANQGSEA. CDR3: CSARQGSLKLTQYF. The CDR3 region has the DNA TGCAGCGCAAGACAGGGATCTCTCAAGCTGACCCAGTACTTC.

V is TRBV5-1 and J is TRBJ2-3; TRBD1 is a possible D gene (5 bases). In germline, CDR1 is SGHRS, CDR2 YFSETQ. The CDR3 runs to 13 residues. V lost 2 bases and J 1 base, leaving 5 bases between the germline ends. DNA for the CDR3: TGCGCCAGCAGCTTAGGGGGCACAGATACGCAGTATTTT. Translating gives CASSLGGTDTQYF.

J is TRBJ2-7 and V is TRBV30, with 9 bases identical to TRBD2. The germline CDR1 and CDR2 sequences are GTSNPN and SVGIG (reference sequence). The V segment lost 2 bases and the J segment 8 bases; nucleotides outside the gene matches: 13. CDR3 length: 15 residues. CDR3 sequence: CAWSMRGLAGTKQYF. The CDR3 coding sequence is TGTGCCTGGAGTATGAGGGGGCTAGCGGGGACTAAGCAGTACTTC.

This chain connects TRBV4-1 to TRBJ1-2; 7 nucleotides agree with TRBD1. The CDR3 is 13 residues long. CDR1 MGHRA and CDR2 YSYEKL come from the germline V gene. The V segment lost 1 base and the J segment 4 bases; nucleotides outside the gene matches: 0. As DNA, the CDR3 is TGCGCCAGCAGCCAAGCAGGGGGCTATGGCTACACCTTC. Translation: CASSQAGGYGYTF.

The chain uses TRBV6-6 and TRBJ1-5, with 7 bases that match TRBD1. After removal of 4 bases from V and 1 base from J, the junction contained 4 bases not matched to a gene. Germline loops: CDR1 MNHNY, CDR2 SVGAGI (reference sequence). This CDR3 has 15 amino acids. The CDR3 spells CASSSDRESNQPQHF. CDR3 nucleotide sequence: TGTGCCAGCAGTTCAGACAGGGAGAGCAATCAGCCCCAGCATTTT.

The chain links TRBV11-2 to TRBJ2-5; 9 bases are shared with TRBD1. The J call may be in error: the DNA end matches TRBJ2-7 better. The length of the CDR3 is 15 residues. From germline, CDR1 is SGHAT and CDR2 FQNNGV. CDR3 loop: CASSLEQGAFDEQYF. CDR3 sequence (DNA): TGTGCCAGCAGCTTAGAACAGGGGGCCTTCGACGAGCAGTACTTC.

The chain links TRBV18 to TRBJ1-4, with 8 bases that match TRBD1. CDR1 is KGHSH and CDR2 is LQKENI in the germline V gene. The V segment lost 3 bases and the J segment 8 bases; nucleotides outside the gene matches: 2. The CDR3 loop spans 13 amino acids. The CDR3 here is CASSPGQVEKLFF. The CDR3 DNA is TGTGCCAGCTCACCGGGACAGGTCGAAAAACTGTTTTTT. The variable domain in full, completed from reference TRBV18 and TRBJ1-4, reads NAGVMQNPRHLVRRRGQEARLRCSPMKGHSHVYWYRQLPEEGLKFMVYLQKENIIDESGMPKERFSAEFPKEGPSILRIQQVVRGDSAAYFCASSPGQVEKLFFGSGTQLSVL.

The V and J genes are TRBV19 and TRBJ1-1; TRBD1 agrees at 9 bases. The V gene end was trimmed by 5 bases and the J gene end by 4 bases; junction bases not matched to a gene: 8. The CDR3 length is 15 residues. CDR1 is LNHDA and CDR2 is SQIVND in the germline V gene (reference sequence). As DNA, the CDR3 is TGTGCCAGTAGTTTTACAGGGGGCGCGACCACTGAAGCTTTCTTT. The encoded protein is CASSFTGGATTEAFF.

V and J are TRBV11-1 and TRBJ1-1; weak D call: TRBD1 (5 bases). With 4 bases removed from V and 1 base from J, the gap between germline ends came to 10 bases. Germline lookup yields CDR1 SGHAT and CDR2 FQDESV (reference sequence). The CDR3 totals 14 residues. Written as DNA, the CDR3 is TGTGCCAGCAGCTGGGGCTGGGGGAACACTGAAGCTTTCTTT. Protein sequence: CASSWGWGNTEAFF.